What follows are 8 T cell receptor beta chains derived from one specimen sequenced in a study of cytomegalovirus exposure and HLA in healthy donors. Generated by immunoSEQ multiplex PCR, the TCRdb table keeps only in-frame clones and is missing some. The top ten hold 3% to 3.5% of the sample, which has around 160,000 clones, about 90% seen once. What was sequenced was PBMCs. These receptors came from a young woman in good health and CMV-seropositive.

This clone was seen once. The V call is TRBV5-1, the J call TRBJ2-7; possible D gene TRBD1, 7 bases. The germline V gene encodes CDR1 SGHRS and CDR2 YFSETQ. The CDR3 loop spans 19 amino acids. V shed 3 bases and J shed 3 bases, with 28 bases lying between them. The CDR3 bases are TGCGCCAGCAGCTCTCTGCAGGGGGGAATTCGGGGCCCCATCTACGAGCAGTACTTC. Translated: CASSSLQGGIRGPIYEQYF. Full variable domain (missing parts from reference TRBV5-1 and TRBJ2-7): KAGVTQTPRYLIKTRGQQVTLSCSPISGHRSVSWYQQTPGQGLQFLFEYFSETQRNKGNFPGRFSGRQFSNSRSEMNVSTLELGDSALYLCASSSLQGGIRGPIYEQYFGPGTRLTVT.

The chain is built from TRBV7-2 and TRBJ1-4, with no clear D. The CDR3 spans 14 residues. Germline lookup yields CDR1 SGHTA and CDR2 FQGNSA. V shed 5 bases and J shed 7 bases, with 14 bases lying between them. In DNA, the CDR3 is TGTGCCAGCAGCGCGTCGTTGAGGGCTGAAAAACTGTTTTTT. Translated: CASSASLRAEKLFF.

The rearrangement joins TRBV4-1 to TRBJ2-2, with TRBD2 as a possible D gene (6 bases). V was cut by 5 bases and J by 0 bases, with 13 bases left in between. Per the germline V gene, CDR1 is MGHRA and CDR2 is YSYEKL. The CDR3 covers 16 residues. CDR3 DNA sequence: TGCGCCAGCAGCTTGGTTAGCGGAGCGAACACCGGGGAGCTGTTTTTT. Residues: CASSLVSGANTGELFF.

CDR3 amino acids: CASSPNTGSVNQPQHF. Here the CDR3 DNA reads TGTGCCAGCTCACCAAATACAGGGTCGGTGAATCAGCCCCAGCATTTT. The rearrangement joins TRBV18 to TRBJ1-5, with D perhaps matching TRBD1 (6 bases). Germline V gives CDR1 KGHSH, CDR2 LQKENI. Trimming removed 2 bases from V and 4 bases from J, with 15 bases in between. The length of the CDR3 is 16 residues.

The rearrangement links TRBV5-1 to TRBJ2-5, with D possibly being TRBD2 (6 bases). V lost 6 bases, J lost 1 base, and 16 bases lay in between. Germline V gene lookup returns CDR1 SGHRS and CDR2 YFSETQ. The CDR3 spans 15 residues. CDR3: CASTPPGDLQETQYF. DNA for the CDR3: TGCGCCAGCACTCCGCCGGGAGACCTCCAAGAGACCCAGTACTTC.

The sample holds one count of this clone. J is TRBJ2-3 and V is TRBV9; 8 bases agree with TRBD2. The trim removed 4 bases at V and 2 bases at J, leaving 15 bases unmatched. The CDR3 is 18 amino acids. From germline, CDR1 is SGDLS and CDR2 YYNGEE. The CDR3 coding sequence is TGTGCCAGCAGCCTACGCCCGGGAGGGATGAGGGACACAGATACGCAGTATTTT. Translated, it gives CASSLRPGGMRDTDTQYF. Full variable domain (missing parts from reference TRBV9 and TRBJ2-3): DSGVTQTPKHLITATGQRVTLRCSPRSGDLSVYWYQQSLDQGLQFLIQYYNGEERAKGNILERFSAQQFPDLHSELNLSSLELGDSALYFCASSLRPGGMRDTDTQYFGPGTRLTVL.

This chain links TRBV4-1 with TRBJ2-4; D remains unclear. Trimming removed 0 bases at V and 3 bases at J, with 12 bases between. The germline gives CDR1 MGHRA, CDR2 YSYEKL. The CDR3 is made up of 16 amino acids. The DNA of the CDR3 is TGCGCCAGCAGCCAAGATCTCCATGCTAGCAAAAACATTCAGTACTTC. Translation gives CASSQDLHASKNIQYF.

This clone is a singleton in its sample. The chain recombines TRBV5-4 with TRBJ2-2; possibly TRBD1 for D (5 bases). Germline CDR1 is SGHNT and CDR2 is YYREEE (reference sequence). The CDR3 has 15 residues. V was cut by 4 bases and J by 1 base, with 11 bases left in between. The CDR3 protein is CASSKPGQNTGELFF. CDR3 nucleotide sequence: TGTGCCAGCAGCAAACCCGGACAGAACACCGGGGAGCTGTTTTTT.